Reported below is one T cell receptor (beta chain). Its specificity is not known. The record originates from a study of OX40 agonist ivuxolimab in advanced cancers. Study-wide points: Clonal expansion by week 6 occurred in CD4+ and CD8+ blood T cells (at 0.1 to 3.0 mg/kg).

The data were produced by immunoSEQ multiplex PCR, yet TCRdb's version contains in-frame clones alone and is incomplete. The sample contains 60,000 to 90,000 clones, roughly 85% of which appear only once. Germline CDR1 MNHNY, CDR2 SVGAGI (reference sequence). The CDR3 is made up of 15 amino acids. V lost 2 bases to trimming and J lost 3 bases; unmatched junction nucleotides: 3. Patients had blood sampled at baseline and again on cycle 4 day 1 and cycle 7 day 1. The receptor's source is an adult with an advanced solid tumor such as melanoma, head and neck, liver or kidney cancer. V usage is TRBV6-6 and J usage is TRBJ2-2; TRBD2 matches 7 bases. The specimen was CD4+ or CD8+ T cells sorted from blood, collected in a trial of the OX40 agonist ivuxolimab. This CDR3 is CASSYGLADTGELFF. The DNA of the CDR3 is TGTGCCAGCAGTTACGGCCTAGCGGACACCGGGGAGCTGTTTTTT.